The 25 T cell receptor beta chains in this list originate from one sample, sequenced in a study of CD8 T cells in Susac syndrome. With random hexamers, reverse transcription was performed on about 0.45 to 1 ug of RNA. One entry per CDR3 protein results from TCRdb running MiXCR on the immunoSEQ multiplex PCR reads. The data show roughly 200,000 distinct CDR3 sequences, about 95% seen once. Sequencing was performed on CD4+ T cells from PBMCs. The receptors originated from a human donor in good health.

The CDR3 loop reads CASSLLRDYPEQFF. CDR3 sequence (DNA): TGTGCCAGCAGTTTGCTCCGGGACTACCCCGAGCAGTTCTTC. This chain links TRBV27 with TRBJ2-1; TRBD2 matches at 7 bases. There are 14 residues in the CDR3. Germline loops: CDR1 MNHEY, CDR2 SMNVEV (reference sequence). V dropped 3 bases and J dropped 10; count of bases not matched to a gene: 9.

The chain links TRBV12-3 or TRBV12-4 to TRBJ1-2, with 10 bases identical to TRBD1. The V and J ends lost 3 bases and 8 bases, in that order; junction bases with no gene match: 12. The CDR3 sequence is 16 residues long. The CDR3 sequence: CASSFTETGGAGGYTF. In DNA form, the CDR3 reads TGTGCCAGCAGTTTTACAGAGACAGGGGGCGCGGGCGGCTACACCTTC.

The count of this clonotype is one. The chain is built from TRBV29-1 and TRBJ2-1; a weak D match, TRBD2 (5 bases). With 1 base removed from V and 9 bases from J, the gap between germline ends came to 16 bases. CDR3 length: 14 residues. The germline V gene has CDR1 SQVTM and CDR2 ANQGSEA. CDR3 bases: TGCAGCGTTGAAGTCAGGCGGGCTCAGAGTGAGCAGTTCTTC. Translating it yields CSVEVRRAQSEQFF.

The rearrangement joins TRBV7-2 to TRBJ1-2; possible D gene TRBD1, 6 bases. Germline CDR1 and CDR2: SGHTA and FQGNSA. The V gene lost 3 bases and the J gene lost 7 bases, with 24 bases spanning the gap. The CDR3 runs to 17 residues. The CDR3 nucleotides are TGTGCCAGCAGCTTCCGCCGGGGGGCCTCTAAGGAGGGTGGCTACACCTTC. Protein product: CASSFRRGASKEGGYTF.

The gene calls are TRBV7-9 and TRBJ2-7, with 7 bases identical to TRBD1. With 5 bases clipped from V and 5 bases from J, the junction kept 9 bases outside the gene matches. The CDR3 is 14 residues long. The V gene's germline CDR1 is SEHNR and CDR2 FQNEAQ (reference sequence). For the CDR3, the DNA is TGTGCCAGCAGCCTCAACACAGGGGTCGACGAGCAGTACTTC. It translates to CASSLNTGVDEQYF.

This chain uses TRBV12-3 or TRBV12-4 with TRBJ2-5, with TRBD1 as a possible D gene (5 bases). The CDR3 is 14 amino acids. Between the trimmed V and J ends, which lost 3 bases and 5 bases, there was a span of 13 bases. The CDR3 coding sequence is TGTGCCAGCAGTTTTTCTGGGGCTCTGGAGACCCAGTACTTC. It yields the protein CASSFSGALETQYF.

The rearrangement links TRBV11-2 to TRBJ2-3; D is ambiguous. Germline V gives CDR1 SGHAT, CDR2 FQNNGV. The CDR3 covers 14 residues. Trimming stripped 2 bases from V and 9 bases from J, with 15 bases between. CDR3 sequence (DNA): TGTGCCAGCAGCTTAAGGTGGAACAGTGGAACGCAGTATTTT. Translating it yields CASSLRWNSGTQYF.

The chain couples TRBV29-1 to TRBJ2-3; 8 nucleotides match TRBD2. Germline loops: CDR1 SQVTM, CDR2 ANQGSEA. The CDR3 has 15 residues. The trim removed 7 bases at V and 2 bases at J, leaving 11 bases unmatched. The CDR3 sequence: CSARARGLVTDTQYF. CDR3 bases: TGCAGCGCCCGGGCAAGGGGACTAGTCACAGATACGCAGTATTTT.

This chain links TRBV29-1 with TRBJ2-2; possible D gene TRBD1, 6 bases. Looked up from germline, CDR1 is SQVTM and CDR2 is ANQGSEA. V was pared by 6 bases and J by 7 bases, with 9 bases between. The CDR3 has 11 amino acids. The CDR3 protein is CSVGQIGELFF. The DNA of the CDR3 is TGCAGCGTGGGACAAATCGGGGAGCTGTTTTTT.

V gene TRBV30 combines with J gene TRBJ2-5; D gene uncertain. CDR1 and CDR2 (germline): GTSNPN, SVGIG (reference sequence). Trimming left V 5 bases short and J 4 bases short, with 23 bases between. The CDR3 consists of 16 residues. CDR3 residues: CAWAVAFSTVAETQYF. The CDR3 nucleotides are TGTGCCTGGGCGGTCGCCTTTTCCACAGTGGCAGAGACCCAGTACTTC.

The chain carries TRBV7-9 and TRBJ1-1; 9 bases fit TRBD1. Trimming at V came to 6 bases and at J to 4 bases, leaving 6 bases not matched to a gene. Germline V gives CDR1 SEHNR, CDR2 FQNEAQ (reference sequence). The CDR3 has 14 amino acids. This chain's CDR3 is CASSAGTGTTEAFF. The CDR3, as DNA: TGTGCCAGCAGTGCCGGGACAGGGACCACTGAAGCTTTCTTT.

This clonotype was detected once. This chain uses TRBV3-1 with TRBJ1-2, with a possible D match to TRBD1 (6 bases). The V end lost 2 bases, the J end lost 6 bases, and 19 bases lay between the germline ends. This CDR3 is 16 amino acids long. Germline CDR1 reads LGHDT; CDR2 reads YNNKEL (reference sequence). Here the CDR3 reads CASSQLTGRTGHGYTF. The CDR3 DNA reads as TGTGCCAGCAGCCAACTAACAGGGAGAACTGGGCATGGCTACACCTTC.

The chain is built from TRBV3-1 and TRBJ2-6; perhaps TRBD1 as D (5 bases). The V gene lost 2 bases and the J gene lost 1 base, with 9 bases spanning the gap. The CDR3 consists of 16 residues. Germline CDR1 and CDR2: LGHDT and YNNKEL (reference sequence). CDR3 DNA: TGTGCCAGCAGCCAATTAACAGGTTCTGGGGCCAACGTCCTGACTTTC. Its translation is CASSQLTGSGANVLTF. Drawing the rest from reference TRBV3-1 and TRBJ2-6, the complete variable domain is DTAVSQTPKYLVTQMGNDKSIKCEQNLGHDTMYWYKQDSKKFLKIMFSYNNKELIINETVPNRFSPKSPDKAHLNLHINSLELGDSAVYFCASSQLTGSGANVLTFGAGSRLTVL.

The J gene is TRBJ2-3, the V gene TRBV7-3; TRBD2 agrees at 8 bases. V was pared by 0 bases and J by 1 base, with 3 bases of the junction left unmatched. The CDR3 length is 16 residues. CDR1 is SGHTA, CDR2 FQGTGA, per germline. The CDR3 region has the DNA TGTGCCAGCAGCTTAACTACTAGCGGCCGCACAGATACGCAGTATTTT. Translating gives CASSLTTSGRTDTQYF.

Here the CDR3 DNA reads TGTGCCTGGAAGTGGATTCGGACAGGGGTTTACCGACCTGGGGCCAACGTCCTGACTTTC. It is translated as CAWKWIRTGVYRPGANVLTF. The chain couples TRBV30 to TRBJ2-6; 9 bases are shared with TRBD1. The CDR3 has 20 residues. J lost 2 bases, V lost 4 bases, and 18 bases had no gene match. Per the germline V gene, CDR1 is GTSNPN and CDR2 is SVGIG (reference sequence).

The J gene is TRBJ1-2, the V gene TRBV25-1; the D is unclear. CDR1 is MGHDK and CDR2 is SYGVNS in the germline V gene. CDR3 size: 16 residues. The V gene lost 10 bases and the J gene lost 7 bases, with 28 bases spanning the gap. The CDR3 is CAILLNPDSPTGGYTF. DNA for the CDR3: TGTGCCATCCTTCTTAATCCTGATTCCCCGACTGGTGGCTACACCTTC.

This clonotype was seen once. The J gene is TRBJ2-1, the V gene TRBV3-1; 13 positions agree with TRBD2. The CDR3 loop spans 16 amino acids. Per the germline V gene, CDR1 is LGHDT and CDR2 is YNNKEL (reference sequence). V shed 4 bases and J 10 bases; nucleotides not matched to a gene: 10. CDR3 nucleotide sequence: TGTGCCAGCAGCCCGACCGGACTAGCGGGAGTGGGGGAGCAGTTCTTC. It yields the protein CASSPTGLAGVGEQFF.

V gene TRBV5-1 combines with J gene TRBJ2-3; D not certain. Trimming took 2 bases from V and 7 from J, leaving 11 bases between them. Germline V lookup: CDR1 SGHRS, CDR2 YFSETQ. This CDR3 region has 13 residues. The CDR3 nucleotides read TGCGCCAGCAGCTTTGACTTCCCCAATACGCAGTATTTT. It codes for CASSFDFPNTQYF. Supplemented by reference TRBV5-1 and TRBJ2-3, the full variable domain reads KAGVTQTPRYLIKTRGQQVTLSCSPISGHRSVSWYQQTPGQGLQFLFEYFSETQRNKGNFPGRFSGRQFSNSRSEMNVSTLELGDSALYLCASSFDFPNTQYFGPGTRLTVL.

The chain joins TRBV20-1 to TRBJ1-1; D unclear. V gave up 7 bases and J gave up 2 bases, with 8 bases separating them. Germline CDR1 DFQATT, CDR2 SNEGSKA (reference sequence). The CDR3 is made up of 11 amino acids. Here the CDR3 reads CSVGINTEAFF. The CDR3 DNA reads TGCAGTGTAGGAATAAACACTGAAGCTTTCTTT.

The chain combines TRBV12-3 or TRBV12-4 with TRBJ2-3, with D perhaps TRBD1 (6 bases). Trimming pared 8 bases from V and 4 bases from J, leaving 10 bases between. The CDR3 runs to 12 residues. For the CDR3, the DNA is TGTGCCAGCGGGGGCTCGCCAGATACGCAGTATTTT. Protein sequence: CASGGSPDTQYF.

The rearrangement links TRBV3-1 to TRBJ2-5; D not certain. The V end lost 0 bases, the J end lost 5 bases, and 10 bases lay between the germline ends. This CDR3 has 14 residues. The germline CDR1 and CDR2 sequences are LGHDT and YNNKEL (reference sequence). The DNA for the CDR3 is TGTGCCAGCAGCCAAGATATGGGAAGGGAGACCCAGTACTTC. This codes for CASSQDMGRETQYF.

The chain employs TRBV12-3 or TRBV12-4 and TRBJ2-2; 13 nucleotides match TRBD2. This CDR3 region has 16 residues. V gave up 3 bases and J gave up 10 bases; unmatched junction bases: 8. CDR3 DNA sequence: TGTGCCAGCAGTTTCCCCGGGACTAGCGGGGCGGAGGAGCTGTTTTTT. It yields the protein CASSFPGTSGAEELFF.

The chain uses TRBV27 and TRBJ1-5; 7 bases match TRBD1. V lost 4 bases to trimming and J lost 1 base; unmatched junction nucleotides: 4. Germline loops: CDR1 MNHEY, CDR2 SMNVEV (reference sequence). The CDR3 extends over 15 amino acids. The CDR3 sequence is CASSYRGVSNQPQHF. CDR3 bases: TGTGCCAGCAGTTACAGGGGAGTGAGCAATCAGCCCCAGCATTTT.

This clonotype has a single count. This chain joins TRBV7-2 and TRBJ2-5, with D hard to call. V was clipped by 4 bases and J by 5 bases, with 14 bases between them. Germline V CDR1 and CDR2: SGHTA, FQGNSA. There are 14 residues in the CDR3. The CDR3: CASSSPPARETQYF. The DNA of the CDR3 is TGTGCCAGCAGCTCCCCCCCAGCTCGGGAGACCCAGTACTTC.

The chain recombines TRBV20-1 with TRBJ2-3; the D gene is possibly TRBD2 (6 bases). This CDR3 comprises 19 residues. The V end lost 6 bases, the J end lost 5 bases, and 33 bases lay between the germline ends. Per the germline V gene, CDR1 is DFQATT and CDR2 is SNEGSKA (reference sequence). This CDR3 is CSAAWPLGTGGWGGDTQYF. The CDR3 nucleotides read TGCAGTGCCGCTTGGCCGCTAGGAACTGGAGGTTGGGGAGGAGATACGCAGTATTTT.